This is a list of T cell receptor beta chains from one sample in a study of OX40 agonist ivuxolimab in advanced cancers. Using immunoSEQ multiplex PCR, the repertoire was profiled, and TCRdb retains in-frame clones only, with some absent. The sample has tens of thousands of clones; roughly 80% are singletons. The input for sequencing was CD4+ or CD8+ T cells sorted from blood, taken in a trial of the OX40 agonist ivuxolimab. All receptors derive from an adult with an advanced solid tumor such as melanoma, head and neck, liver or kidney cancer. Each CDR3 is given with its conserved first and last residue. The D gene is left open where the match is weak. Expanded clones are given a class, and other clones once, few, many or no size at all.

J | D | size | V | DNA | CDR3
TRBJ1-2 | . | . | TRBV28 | TGTGCCAGCAGTTTCCCTGGGGGCAGGGCCAGTGGCTACACCTTC | CASSFPGGRASGYTF
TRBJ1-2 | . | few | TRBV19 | TGTGCCAGTACCCACAAGGGAGGCTACACCTTC | CASTHKGGYTF
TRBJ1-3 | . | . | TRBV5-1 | TGCGCCAGCAGCTTGGAGCGCAGGGTGGCTGGAAACACCATATATTTT | CASSLERRVAGNTIYF
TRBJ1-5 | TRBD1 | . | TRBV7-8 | TGTGCCAGCAGGGGACAGGGGAAAGGTCAGCCCCAGCATTTT | CASRGQGKGQPQHF
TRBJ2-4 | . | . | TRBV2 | TGTGCCAGCAGTGTCGGGTCCGTAAACATTCAGTACTTC | CASSVGSVNIQYF
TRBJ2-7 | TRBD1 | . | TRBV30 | TGTGCCTGGAGTGTACGTTTGTGGGGACAGGGGACCTACGAGCAGTACTTC | CAWSVRLWGQGTYEQYF
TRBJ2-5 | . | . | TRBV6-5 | TGTGCCAGCAGTTATTCCGAGACCCAGTACTTC | CASSYSETQYF
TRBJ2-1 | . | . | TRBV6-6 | TGTGCCAGCAGTTTGGGGGCGGGGGTAAATGAGCAGTTCTTC | CASSLGAGVNEQFF
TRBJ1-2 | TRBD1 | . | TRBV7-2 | TGTGCCAGCAGCCGGACAGGGGGCAGCGGCTACACCTTC | CASSRTGGSGYTF
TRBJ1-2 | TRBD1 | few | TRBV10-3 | TGTGCCATCACCGGGGACAGGGGCTATGGCTACACCTTC | CAITGDRGYGYTF
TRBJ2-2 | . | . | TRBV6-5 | TGTGCCAGCAGTCCCGGGACTCGCAACACCGGGGAGCTGTTTTTT | CASSPGTRNTGELFF
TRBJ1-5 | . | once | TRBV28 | TGTGCCAGCAGTTTAGGGGGGCAGCCCCAGCATTTT | CASSLGGQPQHF
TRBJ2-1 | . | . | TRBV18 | TGTGCCAGCTCACCTTCAACTAGTAACTACAATGAGCAGTTCTTC | CASSPSTSNYNEQFF
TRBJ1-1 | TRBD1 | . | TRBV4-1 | TGCGCCAGCAGCCACAACGCCCTCAGGGGGCGCGGAAAGGACACTGAAGCTTTCTTT | CASSHNALRGRGKDTEAFF
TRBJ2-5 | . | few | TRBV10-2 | TGCGCCAGCAGTGAGTCGACGGGACCCCAAGAGACCCAGTACTTC | CASSESTGPQETQYF
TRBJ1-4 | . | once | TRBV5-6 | TGTGCCAGCAGCTATTCTTCCGTGGGCGAAAAACTGTTTTTT | CASSYSSVGEKLFF
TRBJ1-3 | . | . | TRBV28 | TGTGCCAGCAGTCCGGGACATAGCTCTGGAAACACCATATATTTT | CASSPGHSSGNTIYF
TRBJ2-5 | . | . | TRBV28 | TGTGCCAGCACCCTTTTGGGGGGAGGAGAGACCCAGTACTTC | CASTLLGGGETQYF
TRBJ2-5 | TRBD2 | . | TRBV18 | TGTGCCAGTCGCCGGGGGGTCGCCCAAGAGACCCAGTACTTC | CASRRGVAQETQYF
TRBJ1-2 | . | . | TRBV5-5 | TGTGCCAGCAGTTGGGACGGGCGTTTGGGCTACACCTTC | CASSWDGRLGYTF
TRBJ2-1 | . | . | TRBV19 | TGTGCCAGTAAGGAACAGGGCGCAGCGGGTGAGCAGTTCTTC | CASKEQGAAGEQFF
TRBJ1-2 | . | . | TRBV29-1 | TGCAGCGTTTATCTCGGGGCAACCTTGGACTACACCTTC | CSVYLGATLDYTF
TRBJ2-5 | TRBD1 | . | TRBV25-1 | TGTGCCACCGGGGACAGGGGGGCCAGGGTAGGGTACTTC | CATGDRGARVGYF
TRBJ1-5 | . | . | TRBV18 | TGTGCCAGCTCAACCGGGGGACGGGAGAATCAGCCCCAGCATTTT | CASSTGGRENQPQHF
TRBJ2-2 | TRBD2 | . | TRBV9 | TGTGCCAGCAGCGTAGGCCTAGCGGGAGGGCACACCGGGGAGCTGTTTTTT | CASSVGLAGGHTGELFF
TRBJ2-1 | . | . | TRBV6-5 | TGTGCCAGCAGTTTCCGGGACACCTACAATGAGCAGTTCTTC | CASSFRDTYNEQFF
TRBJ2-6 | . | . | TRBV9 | TGTGCCAGCAGCGTTGGAGGGGCGCGTGGGGCCAACGTCCTGACTTTC | CASSVGGARGANVLTF
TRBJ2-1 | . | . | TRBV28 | TGTGCCAGCAGTTTCAGGGGCAAGTACAATGAGCAGTTCTTC | CASSFRGKYNEQFF
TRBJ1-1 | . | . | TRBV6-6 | TGTGCCAGCAGTTACTTGGTCTTTAGGGGAGGGCCTGAAGCTTTCTTT | CASSYLVFRGGPEAFF
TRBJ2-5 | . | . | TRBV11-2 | TGTGCCAGCAGCTTACACAGGGTGCAAGAGACCCAGTACTTC | CASSLHRVQETQYF
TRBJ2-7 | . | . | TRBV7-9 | TGTGCCAGCAGCTTAGCCGGCGCTAGTCTAGGTAGGCACGAGCAGTACTTC | CASSLAGASLGRHEQYF
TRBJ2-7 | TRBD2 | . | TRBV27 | TGTGCCAGCAGTTTCGGACTAGCGGCATCCTACGAGCAGTACTTC | CASSFGLAASYEQYF
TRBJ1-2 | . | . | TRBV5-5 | TGTGCCAGCAGCCAGGACGGTGACTATGGCTACACCTTC | CASSQDGDYGYTF
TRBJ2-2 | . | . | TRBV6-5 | TGTGCCAGCAGTTACTCGCGGCTACTGAACACCGGGGAGCTGTTTTTT | CASSYSRLLNTGELFF
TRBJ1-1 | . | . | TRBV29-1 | TGCAGCGCATCGGGGGGGCAGGGTTCAGGCACTGAAGCTTTCTTT | CSASGGQGSGTEAFF
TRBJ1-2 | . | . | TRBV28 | TGTGCCAGCAGGACGGGTGGGAACTATGGCTACACCTTC | CASRTGGNYGYTF
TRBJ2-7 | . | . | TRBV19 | TGTGCCAGTAGTTCGCGCGATGCTGGTTACGAGCAGTACTTC | CASSSRDAGYEQYF
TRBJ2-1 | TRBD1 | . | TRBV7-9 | TGTGCCAGCAGCCGTCAGACAGGGGATAATGAGCAGTTCTTC | CASSRQTGDNEQFF
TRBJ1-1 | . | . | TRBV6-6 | TGTGCCAGCAGCCCCGCCGGGGCTGGGACTGAAGCTTTCTTT | CASSPAGAGTEAFF
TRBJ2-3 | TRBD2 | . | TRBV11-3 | TGTGCCAGCAGCTTAGGAACAGGCGGGAGAGATACGCAGTATTTT | CASSLGTGGRDTQYF
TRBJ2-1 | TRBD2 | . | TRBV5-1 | TGCGCCAGCATTCGGACTAGCGGCGACAATGAGCAGTTCTTC | CASIRTSGDNEQFF
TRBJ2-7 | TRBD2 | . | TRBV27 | TGTGCCAGCAGTCTCACCCGACTAGCTAGCTCCTACGAGCAGTACTTC | CASSLTRLASSYEQYF
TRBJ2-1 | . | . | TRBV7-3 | TGTGCCAGCAGCCCCGCCGGTAAAGATGAGCAGTTCTTC | CASSPAGKDEQFF
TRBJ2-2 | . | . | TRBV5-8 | TGTGCCAGCAGCTTGTCTTACGCCGGGGAGCTGTTTTTT | CASSLSYAGELFF
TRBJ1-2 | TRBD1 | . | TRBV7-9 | TGTGCCAGCAGCTTAGGGGGACAGGGATTCTATGGCTACACCTTC | CASSLGGQGFYGYTF
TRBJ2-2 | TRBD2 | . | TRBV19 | TGTGCCGCTGGGACTAGTTCGAACACCGGGGAGCTGTTTTTT | CAAGTSSNTGELFF
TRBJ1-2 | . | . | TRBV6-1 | TGTGCCAGCAGTGATTCCGGGGACATCCGAGGCTACACCTTC | CASSDSGDIRGYTF
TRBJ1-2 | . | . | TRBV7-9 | TGTGCCAGCAGCTTAGGTGAAGGGGAATATGGCTACACCTTC | CASSLGEGEYGYTF
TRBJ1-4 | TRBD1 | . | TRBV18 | TGTGCCAGCTCCCCAACCACAGGGGCAACTAATGAAAAACTGTTTTTT | CASSPTTGATNEKLFF
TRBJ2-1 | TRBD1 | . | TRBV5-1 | TGCGCCAGCAGCTTGTCCGGGACAGGAGGCAATGAGCAGTTCTTC | CASSLSGTGGNEQFF
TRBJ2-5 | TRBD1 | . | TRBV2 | TGTGCCAGCATAGGGGGCCCGGCAGAGACCCAGTACTTC | CASIGGPAETQYF
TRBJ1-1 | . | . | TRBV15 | TGTGCCACCGGTGTGGGAGAGGGCACTGAAGCTTTCTTT | CATGVGEGTEAFF
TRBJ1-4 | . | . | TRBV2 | TGTGCCAGCAGCGCGGGGACACTGCGGGGGGAAAAACTGTTTTTT | CASSAGTLRGEKLFF
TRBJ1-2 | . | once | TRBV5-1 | TGCGCCAGCACCGACTCGGGGACATATGATGGCTACACCTTC | CASTDSGTYDGYTF
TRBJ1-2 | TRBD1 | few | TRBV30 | TGTGCCTGGAGTGTAGGAGGGACAGGGCACTATGGCTACACCTTC | CAWSVGGTGHYGYTF
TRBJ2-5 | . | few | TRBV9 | TGTGCCAGCAAGGGGAGCCCTCAAGAGACCCAGTACTTC | CASKGSPQETQYF
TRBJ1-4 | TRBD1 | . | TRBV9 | TGTGCCAGCAGCGTAGGTCAGGACAGGCTGAGTGAAAAACTGTTTTTT | CASSVGQDRLSEKLFF
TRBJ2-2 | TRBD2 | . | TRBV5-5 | TGTGCCAGCAGCCCGGGACTAGCGGGAGGTCCTGACGGGGAGCTGTTTTTT | CASSPGLAGGPDGELFF
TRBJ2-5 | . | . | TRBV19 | TGTGCCAGTAGTAGGTTAGCGCAAGAGACCCAGTACTTC | CASSRLAQETQYF